The 18 T cell receptor beta chains listed next were all sequenced from one sample in a study of TIL therapy for anti-PD-1-resistant metastatic lung cancer. Time point denoted: pre-treatment sample, taken before nivolumab and TIL therapy. The immunoSEQ assay was v3. Profiled with immunoSEQ multiplex PCR; TCRdb holds only in-frame clones, not every one. The sample lists nearly 15,000 clones; more than 70% were seen once. The sequences come from blood, collected at baseline. The receptors here all came from a person aged 25-85 years with non-small cell lung cancer.

The chain employs TRBV18 and TRBJ1-2; 8 bases are a match to TRBD1. This CDR3 contains 16 residues. The V gene's germline CDR1 is KGHSH and CDR2 LQKENI. V trimming: 6 bases; J trimming: 0 bases; junction bases outside the gene matches: 9. The CDR3 region is CASSHTGGSANYGYTF. The CDR3 bases are TGTGCCAGCTCGCACACAGGGGGTTCAGCTAACTATGGCTACACCTTC. Full variable domain (outside the CDR3, taken from reference TRBV18 and TRBJ1-2): NAGVMQNPRHLVRRRGQEARLRCSPMKGHSHVYWYRQLPEEGLKFMVYLQKENIIDESGMPKERFSAEFPKEGPSILRIQQVVRGDSAAYFCASSHTGGSANYGYTFGSGTRLTVV.

The chain employs TRBV7-2 and TRBJ1-1; tentatively, D is TRBD1 (5 bases). This CDR3 comprises 13 residues. Germline assignment: CDR1 SGHTA and CDR2 FQGNSA. The germline V and J ends were trimmed by 5 bases and 1 base, with 8 bases remaining between them. The CDR3 DNA sequence: TGTGCCAGCAGCGCGGGACGGAACACTGAAGCTTTCTTT. Its protein is CASSAGRNTEAFF.

V is TRBV6-1 and J is TRBJ2-3; TRBD1 might be the D (6 bases). The CDR3 sequence is 16 residues long. Germline CDR1 and CDR2: MNHNS and SASEGT. The V end was cut by 0 bases, the J end by 2 bases, with 12 bases between. CDR3 region: CASSEAGALVTDTQYF. Written as DNA, the CDR3 is TGTGCCAGCAGTGAAGCGGGGGCCCTAGTCACAGATACGCAGTATTTT.

This clone showed up just a few times. The chain is built from TRBV14 and TRBJ2-7, with a tentative D call TRBD1 (5 bases). The V gene's germline CDR1 is SGHDN and CDR2 FVKESK. The CDR3 is 13 residues long. Trimming stripped 1 base from V and 2 bases from J, with 6 bases between. CDR3 in DNA: TGTGCCAGCAGCCAAGTCAGGGCCTACGAGCAGTACTTC. Protein: CASSQVRAYEQYF.

This clone came up once. The chain employs TRBV28 and TRBJ2-6, with D possibly being TRBD1 (6 bases). The length of the CDR3 is 15 residues. Germline CDR1 reads MDHEN; CDR2 reads SYDVKM. Trimming pared 8 bases from V and 1 base from J, leaving 12 bases between. The CDR3 region has the DNA TGTGCCAGCGGGTTCAGGGGTTCTGGGGCCAACGTCCTGACTTTC. It codes for CASGFRGSGANVLTF.

This clone was seen more than once but under ten times. The gene calls are TRBV11-3 and TRBJ2-7; unclear D gene. Trimming took off 1 base at V and 5 bases at J, with 9 bases between the two ends. Germline lookup yields CDR1 SGHNT and CDR2 YENEEA. The CDR3 runs to 13 residues. The CDR3 DNA reads TGTGCCAGCAGCTTAGGGGTGGAAAACGAGCAGTACTTC. Protein sequence: CASSLGVENEQYF.

This chain uses TRBV7-9 with TRBJ1-1; D gene unclear. V lost 8 bases to trimming and J lost 1 base, with 11 bases between them. CDR3 length equals 13 residues. Germline CDR1 is SEHNR and CDR2 is FQNEAQ (reference sequence). CDR3 sequence (DNA): TGTGCCAGCTCGTCAAACTGGAACACTGAAGCTTTCTTT. Residues: CASSSNWNTEAFF.

V and J are TRBV5-1 and TRBJ2-5; 13 bases are a match to TRBD2. Trimming removed 4 bases from V and 5 bases from J; junction bases left unmatched: 14. The CDR3 runs 18 residues. CDR1 SGHRS and CDR2 YFSETQ come from the germline V gene. The CDR3 DNA sequence: TGCGCCAGCAGCCAGGGGACTAGCGGGGTTCTAATCAGGGAGACCCAGTACTTC. Protein: CASSQGTSGVLIRETQYF.

This clone was observed a handful of times. This chain links TRBV7-3 with TRBJ1-6, with D unclear. CDR3 length equals 14 residues. The germline gives CDR1 SGHTA, CDR2 FQGTGA. The V end lost 2 bases, the J end lost 7 bases, and 9 bases lay between the germline ends. Written as DNA, the CDR3 is TGTGCCAGCAGCTTAGACGGTGGGAATTCACCCCTCCACTTT. Residues: CASSLDGGNSPLHF.

The CDR3 here is CASSSTQGAAYTF. The CDR3 DNA follows: TGTGCCAGCAGCTCAACACAGGGGGCAGCGTACACCTTC. This chain connects TRBV14 to TRBJ1-2; 9 bases match TRBD1. This CDR3 is 13 amino acids long. V was clipped by 5 bases and J by 11 bases; unmatched bases: 9. From germline, CDR1 is SGHDN and CDR2 FVKESK.

The chain combines TRBV7-8 with TRBJ2-3; no reliable D call. V was clipped by 1 base and J by 3 bases, with 2 bases between them. Germline CDR1 is SGHVS and CDR2 is FQNEAQ. The CDR3 sequence is 12 residues long. The CDR3 sequence is CASSLGTDTQYF. In DNA form, the CDR3 reads TGTGCCAGCAGCTTAGGTACAGATACGCAGTATTTT.

The V and J genes are TRBV27 and TRBJ2-1, with 12 bases matching TRBD2. The CDR3 spans 16 residues. Trimming at V came to 8 bases and at J to 1 base, leaving 6 bases not matched to a gene. CDR1 is MNHEY and CDR2 is SMNVEV in the germline V gene (reference sequence). The CDR3 sequence: CASGRTSGVSYNEQFF. The CDR3 bases are TGTGCCAGCGGCAGGACTAGCGGGGTTTCCTACAATGAGCAGTTCTTC.

This clone has more than one count but fewer than ten. The gene calls are TRBV19 and TRBJ1-1; 7 nucleotides match TRBD1. The CDR3 has 12 residues. Germline trimming cut 5 bases from V and 4 bases from J; bases unmatched to any gene: 1. Germline CDR1 reads LNHDA; CDR2 reads SQIVND (reference sequence). CDR3 bases: TGTGCCAGTAGTCAGGGGGTCACTGAAGCTTTCTTT. Amino acids: CASSQGVTEAFF.

V and J are TRBV25-1 and TRBJ2-7; D possibly matches TRBD1 or TRBD2 (5 bases each). Trimming removed 3 bases at V and 4 bases at J, with 13 bases between. From germline, CDR1 is MGHDK and CDR2 SYGVNS. CDR3 length: 14 residues. The CDR3, as DNA: TGTGCCAGCAGTGAGGGTGAGGGGTGGTACGAGCAGTACTTC. Encoded protein: CASSEGEGWYEQYF.

The chain employs TRBV28 and TRBJ1-3; 9 nucleotides align to TRBD1. The CDR3 has 15 amino acids. Trimming removed 3 bases from V and 7 bases from J; junction bases left unmatched: 7. Per germline, CDR1 MDHEN and CDR2 SYDVKM. CDR3 loop: CASSLTGQGLNTIYF. CDR3 nucleotide sequence: TGTGCCAGCAGTTTGACCGGACAGGGGTTGAACACCATATATTTT. The variable domain in full, with the rest retrieved from reference TRBV28 and TRBJ1-3, is DVKVTQSSRYLVKRTGEKVFLECVQDMDHENMFWYRQDPGLGLRLIYFSYDVKMKEKGDIPEGYSVSREKKERFSLILESASTNQTSMYLCASSLTGQGLNTIYFGEGSWLTVV.

V usage is TRBV4-2 and J usage is TRBJ1-6; TRBD1 aligns across 8 bases. The CDR3 contains 20 residues. Per germline, CDR1 LGHNA and CDR2 YNFKEQ. The trim removed 3 bases at V and 6 bases at J, leaving 19 bases unmatched. DNA of the CDR3: TGTGCCAGCAGCCAGGCTGGGACAGGCTCTACCAGACGCCCTAATTCACCCCTCCACTTT. Its translation: CASSQAGTGSTRRPNSPLHF.

The chain uses TRBV18 and TRBJ2-2; TRBD2 is a possible D gene (6 bases). CDR1 and CDR2 (germline): KGHSH, LQKENI. Trimming stripped 6 bases from V and 6 bases from J, with 14 bases between. The CDR3 covers 14 residues. The CDR3 protein is CASSPRSGAGELFF. The CDR3 nucleotides are TGTGCCAGCTCTCCCCGGTCGGGGGCCGGGGAGCTGTTTTTT. The full variable domain, completed using reference TRBV18 and TRBJ2-2, is NAGVMQNPRHLVRRRGQEARLRCSPMKGHSHVYWYRQLPEEGLKFMVYLQKENIIDESGMPKERFSAEFPKEGPSILRIQQVVRGDSAAYFCASSPRSGAGELFFGEGSRLTVL.

V is TRBV29-1 and J is TRBJ1-4; TRBD1 is a possible D gene (5 bases). The CDR3 covers 13 residues. Trimming took 2 bases from V and 10 from J, leaving 14 bases between them. CDR1 and CDR2 from the germline V gene are SQVTM and ANQGSEA. The CDR3 DNA is TGCAGCGTTGAAAGGGGATTACAAGGAAAACTGTTTTTT. Translating it yields CSVERGLQGKLFF.